These T cell receptor beta chains were read from a single sample in a study of radiotherapy plus CTLA-4 blockade in lung cancer. Some clones are missing from TCRdb's copy, which holds only in-frame ones; the method was immunoSEQ multiplex PCR. The sample carries 83,000 or so clones, 83% recorded once. The sequencing here drew on peripheral blood, taken from a patient treated with radiotherapy plus ipilimumab. These receptors were taken from a human donor with non-small cell lung cancer who had stable disease on radiotherapy plus ipilimumab. Both conserved end residues are part of each CDR3. D genes are given only for firm matches. Clone size, where shown, is once, few, many, or a class for clones that have expanded.

>TRBV10-2|TRBJ1-5|-|-
CASSELGRGEPQHF
TGCGCCAGCAGTGAATTGGGCAGGGGTGAGCCCCAGCATTTT
>TRBV28|TRBJ2-7|TRBD2|-
CASRDSGLYEQYF
TGTGCCAGCAGAGATAGCGGGTTGTACGAGCAGTACTTC
>TRBV12-5|TRBJ1-1|TRBD1|-
CASGSPTKGARGAFF
TGTGCTAGTGGTTCCCCCACGAAGGGGGCCCGAGGAGCTTTCTTT
>TRBV21-1|TRBJ2-7|-|-
CASSKKWVLACYEQYF
TGTGCCAGCAGCAAAAAATGGGTGCTAGCCTGCTACGAGCAGTACTTC
>TRBV6-5|TRBJ1-4|-|few
CASSYSVRGRNEKLFF
TGTGCCAGCAGTTACTCGGTGAGGGGACGGAATGAAAAACTGTTTTTT
>TRBV11-2|TRBJ2-4|TRBD1|-
CASSLFLRTGGAADIQYF
TGTGCCAGCAGCTTATTTCTCAGGACAGGGGGCGCGGCGGACATTCAGTACTTC
>TRBV5-1|TRBJ2-2|-|-
CASHWDGGGSAGELFF
TGCGCCAGCCATTGGGATGGAGGGGGCAGCGCCGGGGAGCTGTTTTTT
>TRBV19|TRBJ2-3|-|-
CASSGLGASYDTQYF
TGTGCCAGTTCTGGGCTAGGGGCGTCTTACGATACGCAGTATTTT
>TRBV19|TRBJ2-3|-|few
CASSMGGDTDTQYF
TGTGCCAGTAGTATGGGGGGCGACACAGATACGCAGTATTTT
>TRBV2|TRBJ1-5|-|-
CASSERQIQHF
TGTGCCAGCAGTGAACGACAGATCCAGCATTTT
>TRBV6-1|TRBJ1-5|TRBD1|-
CASRGTGVNQPQHF
TGTGCCAGCAGGGGGACAGGGGTCAATCAGCCCCAGCATTTT
>TRBV18|TRBJ2-7|-|-
CASSLVSLGDEQYF
TGTGCCAGCTCCCTGGTTTCTTTGGGGGACGAGCAGTACTTC
>TRBV27|TRBJ2-2|TRBD2|-
CASSLSRLAGGMAGELFF
TGTGCCAGCAGTTTATCGCGTCTAGCGGGAGGGATGGCCGGGGAGCTGTTTTTT
>TRBV4-2|TRBJ1-3|-|-
CASSQERIDRRMGNTIYF
TGTGCCAGCAGCCAAGAAAGGATAGACAGGCGGATGGGAAACACCATATATTTT
>TRBV4-1|TRBJ2-1|-|-
CASSQGSNYNEQFF
TGCGCCAGCAGCCAAGGGTCTAACTACAATGAGCAGTTCTTC
>TRBV6-5|TRBJ2-3|-|-
CATKFGGPATDTQYF
TGTGCCACCAAATTCGGGGGGCCCGCCACAGATACGCAGTATTTT
>TRBV9|TRBJ2-2|-|-
CASSVGPNTGELFF
TGTGCCAGCAGCGTAGGGCCGAACACCGGGGAGCTGTTTTTT
>TRBV19|TRBJ2-7|-|few
CASSIYRDSYEQYF
TGTGCCAGTAGTATCTACAGGGACTCCTACGAGCAGTACTTC
>TRBV6-5|TRBJ1-5|TRBD1|few
CASSQGAGQPQHF
TGTGCCAGCAGCCAGGGGGCTGGTCAGCCCCAGCATTTT
>TRBV30|TRBJ2-7|-|-
CAWSVLGSGEQYF
TGTGCCTGGAGTGTACTCGGGAGTGGCGAGCAGTACTTC
>TRBV18|TRBJ1-1|-|-
CASSRTGPTEAFF
TGTGCCAGCTCACGAACGGGCCCCACTGAAGCTTTCTTT
>TRBV5-1|TRBJ2-3|-|-
CASSMSSPSTDTQYF
TGCGCCAGCAGCATGTCTTCCCCTAGCACAGATACGCAGTATTTT
>TRBV5-1|TRBJ1-6|-|-
CASSPSIGGVGYNSPLHF
TGCGCCAGCAGCCCAAGTATAGGGGGTGTAGGCTATAATTCACCCCTCCACTTT
>TRBV19|TRBJ1-5|-|-
CASSTQGNQPQHF
TGTGCCAGTAGTACACAGGGTAATCAGCCCCAGCATTTT
>TRBV11-2|TRBJ1-1|-|-
CASSLLTGAGAFF
TGTGCCAGCAGCTTATTGACGGGGGCAGGGGCTTTCTTT
>TRBV5-4|TRBJ1-6|TRBD1|few
CASSLGQGGYSPLHF
TGTGCCAGCAGCTTGGGACAGGGAGGTTACTCACCCCTCCACTTT